This record looks at one TCR beta chain sequence and its context. This record belongs to a study of T cell changes during pregnancy in multiple sclerosis. TCRdb's copy holds only in-frame clones and misses some; the assay was immunoSEQ multiplex PCR. Here the sample spans 90,000 to 100,000 clones, almost 95% being singletons. The germline gives CDR1 SEHNR, CDR2 FQNEAQ (reference sequence). The CDR3 sequence is 19 residues long. Trimming removed 4 bases from V and 3 bases from J; junction bases left unmatched: 21. The V and J genes are TRBV7-9 and TRBJ2-7, with 7 positions matching TRBD1. This receptor was obtained from a female donor with multiple sclerosis, enrolled in a pregnancy study. The source material was peripheral blood, sampled in the third trimester of pregnancy. CDR3 in amino acids: CASSSTWTGSIGGFYEQYF. In DNA, the CDR3 is TGTGCCAGCAGCTCGACCTGGACGGGAAGTATAGGGGGCTTCTACGAGCAGTACTTC.